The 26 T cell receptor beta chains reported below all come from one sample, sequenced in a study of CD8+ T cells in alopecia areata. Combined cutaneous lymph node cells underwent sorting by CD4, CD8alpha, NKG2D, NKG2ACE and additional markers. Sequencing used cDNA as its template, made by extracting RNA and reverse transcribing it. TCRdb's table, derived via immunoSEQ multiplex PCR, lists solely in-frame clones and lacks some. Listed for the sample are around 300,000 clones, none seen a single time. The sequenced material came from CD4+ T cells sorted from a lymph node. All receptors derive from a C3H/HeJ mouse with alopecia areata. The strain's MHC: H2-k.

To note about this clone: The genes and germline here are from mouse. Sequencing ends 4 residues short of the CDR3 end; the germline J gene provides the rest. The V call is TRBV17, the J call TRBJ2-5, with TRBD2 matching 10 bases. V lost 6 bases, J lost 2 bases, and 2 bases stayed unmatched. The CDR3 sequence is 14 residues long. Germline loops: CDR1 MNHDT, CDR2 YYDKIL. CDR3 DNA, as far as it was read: TGTGCTAGCAGACGGACTGGGGGCCAAGAC. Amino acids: CASRRTGGQD. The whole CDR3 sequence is CASRRTGGQDTQYF.

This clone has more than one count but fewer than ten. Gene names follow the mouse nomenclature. Incomplete CDR3 DNA: TGTGCCTGGAGTGCGGCAGGGGACTCC. The encoded protein is CAWSAAGDS. In full, the CDR3 is CAWSAAGDSDYTF. The V and J genes are TRBV31 and TRBJ1-2; D may be TRBD1 (6 bases). Sequencing ends 4 residues short of the CDR3 end; the germline J gene provides the rest. V shed 2 bases and J shed 3 bases, with 10 bases lying between them. The CDR3 covers 13 residues. CDR1 and CDR2 (germline): GKSSPN, SITVG.

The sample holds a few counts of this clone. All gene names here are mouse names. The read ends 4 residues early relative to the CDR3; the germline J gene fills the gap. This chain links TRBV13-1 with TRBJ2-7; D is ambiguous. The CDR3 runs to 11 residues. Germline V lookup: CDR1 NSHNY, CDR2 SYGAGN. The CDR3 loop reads CASSGHYEQYF. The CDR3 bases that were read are TGTGCCAGCAGTGGACATTAT.

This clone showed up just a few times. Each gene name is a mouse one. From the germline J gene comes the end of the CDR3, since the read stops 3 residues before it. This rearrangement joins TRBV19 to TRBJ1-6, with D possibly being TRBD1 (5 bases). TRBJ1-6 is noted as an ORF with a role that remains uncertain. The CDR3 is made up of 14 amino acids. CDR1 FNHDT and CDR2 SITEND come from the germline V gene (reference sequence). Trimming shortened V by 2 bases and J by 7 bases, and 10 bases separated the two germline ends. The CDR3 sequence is CASSMGGWNSPLYF. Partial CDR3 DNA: TGTGCCAGCAGTATGGGGGGGTGGAATTCGCCC.

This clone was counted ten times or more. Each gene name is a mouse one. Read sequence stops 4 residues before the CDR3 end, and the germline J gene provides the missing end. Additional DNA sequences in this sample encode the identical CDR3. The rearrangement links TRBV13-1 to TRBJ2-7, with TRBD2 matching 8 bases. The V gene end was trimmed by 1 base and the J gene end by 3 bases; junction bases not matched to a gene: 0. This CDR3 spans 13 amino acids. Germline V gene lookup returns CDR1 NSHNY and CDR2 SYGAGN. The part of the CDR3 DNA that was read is TGTGCCAGCAGTGATTGGGGGGGCTAT. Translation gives CASSDWGGY. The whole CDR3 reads CASSDWGGYEQYF.

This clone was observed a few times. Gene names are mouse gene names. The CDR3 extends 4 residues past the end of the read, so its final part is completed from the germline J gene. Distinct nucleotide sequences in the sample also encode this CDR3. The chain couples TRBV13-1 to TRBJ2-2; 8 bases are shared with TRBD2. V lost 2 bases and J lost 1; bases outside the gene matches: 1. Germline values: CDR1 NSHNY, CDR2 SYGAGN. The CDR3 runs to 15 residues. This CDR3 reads CASSELGGNTGQLYF. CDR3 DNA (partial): TGTGCCAGCAGTGAGCTGGGGGGAAACACCGGG.

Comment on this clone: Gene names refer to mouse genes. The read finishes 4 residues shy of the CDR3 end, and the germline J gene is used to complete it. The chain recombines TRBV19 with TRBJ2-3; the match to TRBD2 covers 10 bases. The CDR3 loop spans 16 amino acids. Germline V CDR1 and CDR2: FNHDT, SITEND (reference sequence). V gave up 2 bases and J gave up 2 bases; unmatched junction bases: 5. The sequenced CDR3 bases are TGTGCCAGCAGTATTCACTGGGGGGGTGATGCAGAA. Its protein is CASSIHWGGDAE. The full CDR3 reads CASSIHWGGDAETLYF.

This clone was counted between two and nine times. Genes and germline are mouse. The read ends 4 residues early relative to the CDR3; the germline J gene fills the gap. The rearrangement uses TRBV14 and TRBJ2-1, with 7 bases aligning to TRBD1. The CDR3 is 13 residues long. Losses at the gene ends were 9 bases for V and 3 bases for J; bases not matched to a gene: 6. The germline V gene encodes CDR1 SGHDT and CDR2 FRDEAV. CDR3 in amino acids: CATGTEIYAEQFF. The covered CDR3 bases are TGTGCCACCGGGACAGAAATCTATGCT.

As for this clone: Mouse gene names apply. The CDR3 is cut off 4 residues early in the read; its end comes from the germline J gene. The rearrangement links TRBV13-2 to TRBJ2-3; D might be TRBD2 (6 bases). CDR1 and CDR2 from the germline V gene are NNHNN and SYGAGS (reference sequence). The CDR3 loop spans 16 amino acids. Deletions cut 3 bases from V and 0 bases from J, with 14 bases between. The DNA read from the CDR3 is TGTGCCAGCGGTGGCCTCCTGGGGACTAGTGCAGAA. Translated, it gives CASGGLLGTSAE. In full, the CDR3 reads CASGGLLGTSAETLYF.

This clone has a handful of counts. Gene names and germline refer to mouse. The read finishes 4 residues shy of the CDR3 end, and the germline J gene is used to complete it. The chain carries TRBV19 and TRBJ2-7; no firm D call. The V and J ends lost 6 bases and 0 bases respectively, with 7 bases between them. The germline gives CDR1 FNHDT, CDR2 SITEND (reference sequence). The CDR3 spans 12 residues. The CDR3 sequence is CASTSRSYEQYF. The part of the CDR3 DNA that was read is TGTGCCAGCACCTCCCGCTCCTAT.

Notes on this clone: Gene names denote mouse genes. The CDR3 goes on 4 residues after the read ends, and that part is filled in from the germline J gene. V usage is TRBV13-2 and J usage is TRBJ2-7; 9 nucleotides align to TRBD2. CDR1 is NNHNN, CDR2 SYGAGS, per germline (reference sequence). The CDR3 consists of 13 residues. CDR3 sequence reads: CASGDDWGDEQYF. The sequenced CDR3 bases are TGTGCCAGCGGTGATGACTGGGGGGAT.

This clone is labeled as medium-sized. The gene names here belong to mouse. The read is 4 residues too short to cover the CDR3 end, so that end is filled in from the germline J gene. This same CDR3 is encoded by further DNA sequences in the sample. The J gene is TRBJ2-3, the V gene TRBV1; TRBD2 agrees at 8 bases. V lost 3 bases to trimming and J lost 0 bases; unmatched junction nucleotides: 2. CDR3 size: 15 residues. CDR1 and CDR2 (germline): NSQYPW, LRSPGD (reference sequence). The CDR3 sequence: CTCSAGTGSAETLYF. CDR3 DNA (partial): TGCACCTGCAGTGCCGGGACTGGCAGTGCAGAA. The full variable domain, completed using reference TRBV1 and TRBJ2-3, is VTLLEQNPRWRLVPRGQAVNLRCILKNSQYPWMSWYQQDLQKQLQWLFTLRSPGDKEVKSLPGADYLATRVTDTELRLQVANMSQGRTLYCTCSAGTGSAETLYFGSGTRLTVL.

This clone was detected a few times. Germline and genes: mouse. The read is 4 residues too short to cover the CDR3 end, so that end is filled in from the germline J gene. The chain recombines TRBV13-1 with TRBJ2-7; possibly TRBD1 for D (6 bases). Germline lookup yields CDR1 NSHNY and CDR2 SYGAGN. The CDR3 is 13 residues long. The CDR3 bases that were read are TGTGCCAGCAGTGGGGGACATCCTTAT. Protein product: CASSGGHPY. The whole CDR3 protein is CASSGGHPYEQYF.

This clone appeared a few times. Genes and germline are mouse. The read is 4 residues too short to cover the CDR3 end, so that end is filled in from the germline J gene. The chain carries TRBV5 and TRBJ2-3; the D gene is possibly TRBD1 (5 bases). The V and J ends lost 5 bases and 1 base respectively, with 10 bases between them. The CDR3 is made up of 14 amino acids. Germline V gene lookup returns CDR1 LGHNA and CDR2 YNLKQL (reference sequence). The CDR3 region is CASSSRVGAETLYF. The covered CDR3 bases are TGTGCCAGCAGCTCCAGGGTGGGTGCAGAA.

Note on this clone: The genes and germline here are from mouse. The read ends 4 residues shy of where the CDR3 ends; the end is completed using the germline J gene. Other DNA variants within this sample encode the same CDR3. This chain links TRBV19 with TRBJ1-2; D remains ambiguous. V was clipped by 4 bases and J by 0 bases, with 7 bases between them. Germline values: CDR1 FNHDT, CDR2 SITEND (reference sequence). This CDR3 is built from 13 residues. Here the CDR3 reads CASSRTTNSDYTF. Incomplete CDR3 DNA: TGTGCCAGCAGTCGTACAACAAACTCC.

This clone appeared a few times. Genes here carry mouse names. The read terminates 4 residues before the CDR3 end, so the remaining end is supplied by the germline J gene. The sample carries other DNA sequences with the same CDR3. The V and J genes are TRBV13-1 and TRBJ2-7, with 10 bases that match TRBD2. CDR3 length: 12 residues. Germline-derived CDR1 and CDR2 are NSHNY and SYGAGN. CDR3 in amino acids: CASSTGGYEQYF. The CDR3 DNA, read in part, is TGTGCCAGCTCGACTGGGGGGTAT.

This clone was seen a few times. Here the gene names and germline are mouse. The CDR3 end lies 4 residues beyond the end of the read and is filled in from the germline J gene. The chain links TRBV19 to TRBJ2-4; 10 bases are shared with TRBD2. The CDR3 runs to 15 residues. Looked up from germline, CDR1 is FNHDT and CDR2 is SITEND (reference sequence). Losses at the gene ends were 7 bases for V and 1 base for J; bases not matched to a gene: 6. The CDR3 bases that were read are TGTGCCAGCCTGGGACTGGGGAAGCGTCAAAAC. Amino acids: CASLGLGKRQN. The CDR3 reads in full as CASLGLGKRQNTLYF.

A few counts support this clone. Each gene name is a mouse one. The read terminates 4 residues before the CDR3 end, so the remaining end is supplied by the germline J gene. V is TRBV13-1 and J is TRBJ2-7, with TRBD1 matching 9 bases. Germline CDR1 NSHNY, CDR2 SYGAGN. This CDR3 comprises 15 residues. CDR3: CASSAYMTGGYEQYF. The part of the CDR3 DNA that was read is TGTGCCAGCAGTGCCTACATGACAGGGGGGTAT.

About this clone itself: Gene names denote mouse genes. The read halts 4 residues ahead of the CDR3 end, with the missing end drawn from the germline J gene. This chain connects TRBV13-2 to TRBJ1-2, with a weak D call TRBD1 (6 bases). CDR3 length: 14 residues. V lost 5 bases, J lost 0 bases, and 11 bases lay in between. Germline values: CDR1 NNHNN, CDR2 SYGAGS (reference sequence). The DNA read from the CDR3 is TGTGCCAGCGGCTCGGGGGGCGCAAACTCC. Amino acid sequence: CASGSGGANS. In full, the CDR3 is CASGSGGANSDYTF.

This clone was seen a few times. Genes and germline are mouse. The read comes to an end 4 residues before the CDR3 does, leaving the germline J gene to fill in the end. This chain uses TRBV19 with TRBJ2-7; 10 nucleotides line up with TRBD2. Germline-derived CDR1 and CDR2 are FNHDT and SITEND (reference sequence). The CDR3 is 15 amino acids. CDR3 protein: CASSPDRDWGYEQYF. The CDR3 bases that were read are TGTGCCAGCAGTCCCGACCGGGACTGGGGATAT.

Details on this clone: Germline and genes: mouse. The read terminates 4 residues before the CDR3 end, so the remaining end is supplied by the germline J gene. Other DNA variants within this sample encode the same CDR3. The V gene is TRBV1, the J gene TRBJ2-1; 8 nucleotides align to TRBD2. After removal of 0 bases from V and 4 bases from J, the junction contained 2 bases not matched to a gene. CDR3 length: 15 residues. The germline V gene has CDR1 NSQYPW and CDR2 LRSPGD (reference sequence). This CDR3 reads CTCSADWGVYAEQFF. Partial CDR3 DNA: TGCACCTGCAGTGCAGACTGGGGGGTATATGCT.

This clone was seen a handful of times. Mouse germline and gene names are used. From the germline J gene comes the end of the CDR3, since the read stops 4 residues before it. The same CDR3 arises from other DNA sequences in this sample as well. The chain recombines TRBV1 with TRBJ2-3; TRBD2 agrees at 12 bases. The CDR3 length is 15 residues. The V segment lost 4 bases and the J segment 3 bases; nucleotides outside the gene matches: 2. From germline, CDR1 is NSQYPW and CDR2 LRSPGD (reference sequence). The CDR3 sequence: CTCSGGLGGAETLYF. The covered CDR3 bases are TGCACCTGCAGTGGGGGACTGGGGGGCGCAGAA.

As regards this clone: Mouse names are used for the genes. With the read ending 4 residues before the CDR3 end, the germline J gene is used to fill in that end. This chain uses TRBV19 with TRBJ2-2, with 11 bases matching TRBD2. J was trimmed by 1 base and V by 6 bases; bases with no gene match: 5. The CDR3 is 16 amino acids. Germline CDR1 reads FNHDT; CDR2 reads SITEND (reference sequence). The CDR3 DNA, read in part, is TGTGCCAGCATCGCCGGGACTGGGGGAAACACCGGG. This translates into CASIAGTGGNTG. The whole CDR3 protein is CASIAGTGGNTGQLYF. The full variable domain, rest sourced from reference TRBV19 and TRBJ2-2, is GGIITQTPKFLIGQEGQKLTLKCQQNFNHDTMYWYRQDSGKGLRLIYYSITENDLQKGDLSEGYDASREKKSSFSLTVTSAQKNEMAVFLCASIAGTGGNTGQLYFGEGSKLTVL.

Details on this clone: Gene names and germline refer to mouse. The CDR3 protein is CASSQSRLGGQDTQYF. CDR3 DNA (partial): TGTGCCAGCAGCCAAAGTAGACTGGGGGGACAAGAC. The genes are TRBV5 and TRBJ2-5; 10 nucleotides match TRBD2. The CDR3 end is not reached by the read, which stops 4 residues before it; the germline J gene fills it in. The germline V gene has CDR1 LGHNA and CDR2 YNLKQL (reference sequence). Trimming cost V 2 bases and J 3 bases; bases outside gene matches: 5. The CDR3 is made up of 16 amino acids.

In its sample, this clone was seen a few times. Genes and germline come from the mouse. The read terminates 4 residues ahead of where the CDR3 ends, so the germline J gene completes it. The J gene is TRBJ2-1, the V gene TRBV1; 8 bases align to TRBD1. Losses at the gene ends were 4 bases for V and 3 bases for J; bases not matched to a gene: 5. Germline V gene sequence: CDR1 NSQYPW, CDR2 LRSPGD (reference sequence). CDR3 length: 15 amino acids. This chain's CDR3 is CTCSEDRASYAEQFF. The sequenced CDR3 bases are TGCACCTGCAGTGAGGACAGGGCCTCCTATGCT.

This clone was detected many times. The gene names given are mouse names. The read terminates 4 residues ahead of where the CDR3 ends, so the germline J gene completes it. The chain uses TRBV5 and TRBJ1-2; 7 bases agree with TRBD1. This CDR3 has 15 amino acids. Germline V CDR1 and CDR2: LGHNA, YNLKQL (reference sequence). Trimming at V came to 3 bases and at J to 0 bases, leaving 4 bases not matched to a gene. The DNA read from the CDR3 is TGTGCCAGCAGCCACCCGGGACAGTCAAACTCC. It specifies CASSHPGQSNS. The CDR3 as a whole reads CASSHPGQSNSDYTF.